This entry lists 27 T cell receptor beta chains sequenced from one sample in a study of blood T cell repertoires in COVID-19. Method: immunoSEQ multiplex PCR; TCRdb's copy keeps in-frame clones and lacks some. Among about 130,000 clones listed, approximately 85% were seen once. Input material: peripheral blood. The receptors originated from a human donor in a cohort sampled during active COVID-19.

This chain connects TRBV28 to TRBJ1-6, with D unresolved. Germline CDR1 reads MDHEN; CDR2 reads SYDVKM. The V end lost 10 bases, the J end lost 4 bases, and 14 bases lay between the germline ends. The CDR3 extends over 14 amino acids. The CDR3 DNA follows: TGTGCCACCCTTCGAACACCTTATAATTCACCCCTCCACTTT. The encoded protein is CATLRTPYNSPLHF.

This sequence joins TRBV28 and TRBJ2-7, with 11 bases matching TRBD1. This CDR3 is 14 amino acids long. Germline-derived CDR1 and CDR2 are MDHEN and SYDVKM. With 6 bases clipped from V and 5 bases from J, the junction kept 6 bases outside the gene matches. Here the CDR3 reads CASRGTGGSNEQYF. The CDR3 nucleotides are TGTGCCAGCAGGGGGACAGGGGGGTCGAACGAGCAGTACTTC.

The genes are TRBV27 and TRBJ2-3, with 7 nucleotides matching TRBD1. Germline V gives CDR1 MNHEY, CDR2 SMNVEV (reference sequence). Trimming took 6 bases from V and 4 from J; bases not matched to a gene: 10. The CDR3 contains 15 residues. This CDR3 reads CASSYDRVLSDTQYF. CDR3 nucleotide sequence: TGTGCCAGCAGCTACGACAGGGTTTTGTCAGATACGCAGTATTTT.

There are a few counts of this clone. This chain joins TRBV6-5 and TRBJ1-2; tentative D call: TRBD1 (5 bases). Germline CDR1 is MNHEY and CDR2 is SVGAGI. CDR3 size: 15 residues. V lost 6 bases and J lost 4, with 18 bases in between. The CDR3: CASSFRGTVRYGYTF. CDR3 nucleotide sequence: TGTGCCAGCAGCTTCCGGGGGACGGTGCGCTATGGCTACACCTTC.

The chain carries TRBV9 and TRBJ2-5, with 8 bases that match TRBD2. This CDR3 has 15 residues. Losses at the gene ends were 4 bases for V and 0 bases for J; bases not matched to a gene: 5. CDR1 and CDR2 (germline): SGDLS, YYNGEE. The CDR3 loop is CASSLSGGNQETQYF. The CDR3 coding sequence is TGTGCCAGCAGCCTGAGCGGGGGAAACCAAGAGACCCAGTACTTC.

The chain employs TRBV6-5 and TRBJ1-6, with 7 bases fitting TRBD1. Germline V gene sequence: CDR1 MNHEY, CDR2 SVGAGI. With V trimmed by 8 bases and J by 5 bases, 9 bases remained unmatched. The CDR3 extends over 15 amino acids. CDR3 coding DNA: TGTGCCAGCGGAGACGGGACAGTTCATAATTCACCCCTCCACTTT. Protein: CASGDGTVHNSPLHF.

The CDR3, as DNA: TGCAGTGCTAGTGGACAGGGGAGCACCGGGGAGCTGTTTTTT. It encodes CSASGQGSTGELFF. The chain uses TRBV20-1 and TRBJ2-2; TRBD1 matches at 9 bases. Germline CDR1 is DFQATT and CDR2 is SNEGSKA (reference sequence). The CDR3 is 14 amino acids. V lost 3 bases, J lost 4 bases, and 3 bases stayed unmatched.

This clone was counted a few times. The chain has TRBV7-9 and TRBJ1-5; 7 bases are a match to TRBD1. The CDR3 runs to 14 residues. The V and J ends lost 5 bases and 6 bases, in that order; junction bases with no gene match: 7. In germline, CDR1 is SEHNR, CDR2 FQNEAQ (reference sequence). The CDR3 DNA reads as TGTGCCAGCAGCCTAACAGGGGACAGTCAGCCCCAGCATTTT. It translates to CASSLTGDSQPQHF.

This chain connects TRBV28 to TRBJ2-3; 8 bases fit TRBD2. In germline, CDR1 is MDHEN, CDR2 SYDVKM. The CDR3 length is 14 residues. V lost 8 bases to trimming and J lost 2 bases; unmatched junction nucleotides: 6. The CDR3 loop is CASRSSGHTDTQYF. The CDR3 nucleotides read TGTGCCAGCCGTTCTAGCGGGCACACAGATACGCAGTATTTT.

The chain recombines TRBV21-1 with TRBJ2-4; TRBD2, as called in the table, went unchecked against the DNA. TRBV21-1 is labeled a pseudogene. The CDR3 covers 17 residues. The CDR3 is CASSKHSSGKAVNIQYF. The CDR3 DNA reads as TGTGCCAGCAGCAAACACTCTAGCGGGAAGGCGGTCAACATTCAGTACTTC.

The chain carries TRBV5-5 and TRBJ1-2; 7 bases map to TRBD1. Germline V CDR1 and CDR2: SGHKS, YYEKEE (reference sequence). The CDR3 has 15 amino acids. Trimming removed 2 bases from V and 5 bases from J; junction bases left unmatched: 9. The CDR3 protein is CASSFGTGETYGYTF. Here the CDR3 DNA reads TGTGCCAGCAGCTTTGGCACAGGGGAGACATATGGCTACACCTTC. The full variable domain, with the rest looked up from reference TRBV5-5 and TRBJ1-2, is DAGVTQSPTHLIKTRGQQVTLRCSPISGHKSVSWYQQVLGQGPQFIFQYYEKEERGRGNFPDRFSARQFPNYSSELNVNALLLGDSALYLCASSFGTGETYGYTFGSGTRLTVV.

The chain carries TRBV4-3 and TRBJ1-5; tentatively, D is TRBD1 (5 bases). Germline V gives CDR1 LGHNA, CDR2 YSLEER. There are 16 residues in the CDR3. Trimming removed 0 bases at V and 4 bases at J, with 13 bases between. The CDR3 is CASSQDGGTLNQPQHF. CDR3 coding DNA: TGCGCCAGCAGCCAAGATGGCGGGACTCTTAATCAGCCCCAGCATTTT.

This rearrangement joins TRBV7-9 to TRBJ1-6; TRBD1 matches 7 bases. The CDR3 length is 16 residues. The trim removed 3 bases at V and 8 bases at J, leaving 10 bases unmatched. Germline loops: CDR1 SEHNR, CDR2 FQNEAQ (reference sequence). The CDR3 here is CASSFATFDRDSPLHF. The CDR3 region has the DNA TGTGCCAGCAGCTTCGCTACCTTTGACAGGGATTCACCCCTCCACTTT.

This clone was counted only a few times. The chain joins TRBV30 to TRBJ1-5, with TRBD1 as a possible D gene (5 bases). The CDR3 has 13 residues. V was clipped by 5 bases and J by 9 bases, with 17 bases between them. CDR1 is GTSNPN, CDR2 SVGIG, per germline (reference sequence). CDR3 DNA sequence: TGTGCCTGGGCGGGGGTCCGCCATCGGCCCCAGCATTTT. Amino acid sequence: CAWAGVRHRPQHF.

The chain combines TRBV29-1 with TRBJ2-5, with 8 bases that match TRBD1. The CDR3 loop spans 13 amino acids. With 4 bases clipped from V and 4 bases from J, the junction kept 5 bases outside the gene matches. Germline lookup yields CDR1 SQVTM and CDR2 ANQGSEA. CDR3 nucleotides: TGCAGCGTTGGAGGGACAGGAAGAGAGACCCAGTACTTC. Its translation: CSVGGTGRETQYF.

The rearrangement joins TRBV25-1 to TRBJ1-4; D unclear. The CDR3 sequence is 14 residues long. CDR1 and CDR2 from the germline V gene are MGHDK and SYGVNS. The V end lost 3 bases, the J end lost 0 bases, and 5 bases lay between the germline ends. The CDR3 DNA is TGTGCCAGCAGTGACCCCGCAACTAATGAAAAACTGTTTTTT. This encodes CASSDPATNEKLFF.

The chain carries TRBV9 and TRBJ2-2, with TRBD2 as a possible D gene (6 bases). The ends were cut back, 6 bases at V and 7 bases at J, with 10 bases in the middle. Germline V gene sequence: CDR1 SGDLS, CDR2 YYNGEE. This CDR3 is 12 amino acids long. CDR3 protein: CASTLGGGELFF. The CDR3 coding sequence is TGTGCCAGCACCCTGGGGGGCGGGGAGCTGTTTTTT.

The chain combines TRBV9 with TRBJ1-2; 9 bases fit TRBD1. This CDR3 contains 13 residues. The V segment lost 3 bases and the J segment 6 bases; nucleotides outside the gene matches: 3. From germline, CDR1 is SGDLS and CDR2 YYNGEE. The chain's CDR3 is CASSAGQGDGYTF. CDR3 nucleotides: TGTGCCAGCAGCGCGGGACAGGGCGATGGCTACACCTTC.

CDR3 in DNA: TGTGCCAGCGCGTGGGACTCCTCACCCCTCCACTTT. Its translation is CASAWDSSPLHF. V and J are TRBV2 and TRBJ1-6; TRBD1 might be the D (5 bases). The V end lost 8 bases, the J end lost 10 bases, and 12 bases lay between the germline ends. CDR1 and CDR2 from the germline V gene are SNHLY and FYNNEI. The CDR3 runs 12 residues.

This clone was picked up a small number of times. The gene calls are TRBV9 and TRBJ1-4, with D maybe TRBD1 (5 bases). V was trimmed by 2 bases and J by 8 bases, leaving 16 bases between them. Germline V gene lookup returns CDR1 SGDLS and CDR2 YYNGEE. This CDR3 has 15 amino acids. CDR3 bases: TGTGCCAGCAGCGTCGCGGGACTCCGAGGGGAAAAACTGTTTTTT. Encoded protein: CASSVAGLRGEKLFF.

The CDR3 bases are TGTGCCAGCAGTTACACGGGGACTAGCTATGAGCAGTTCTTC. Its protein is CASSYTGTSYEQFF. The V gene is TRBV6-5, the J gene TRBJ2-1; TRBD2 agrees at 9 bases. Trimming removed 2 bases from V and 8 bases from J; junction bases left unmatched: 4. The CDR3 spans 14 residues. Germline values: CDR1 MNHEY, CDR2 SVGAGI.

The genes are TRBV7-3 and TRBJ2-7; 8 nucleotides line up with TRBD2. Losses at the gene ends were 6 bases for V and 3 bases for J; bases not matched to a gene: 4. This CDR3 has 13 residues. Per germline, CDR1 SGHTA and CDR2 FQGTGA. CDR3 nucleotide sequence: TGTGCCAGCAGTAGCAGCGGGAGCTACGAGCAGTACTTC. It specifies CASSSSGSYEQYF.

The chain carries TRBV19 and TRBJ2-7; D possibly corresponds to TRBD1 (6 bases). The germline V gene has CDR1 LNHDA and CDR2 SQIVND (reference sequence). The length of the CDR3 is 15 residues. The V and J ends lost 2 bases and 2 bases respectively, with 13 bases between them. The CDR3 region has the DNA TGTGCCAGTAGTATACCCCGACAGGAGGCCTACGAGCAGTACTTC. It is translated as CASSIPRQEAYEQYF.

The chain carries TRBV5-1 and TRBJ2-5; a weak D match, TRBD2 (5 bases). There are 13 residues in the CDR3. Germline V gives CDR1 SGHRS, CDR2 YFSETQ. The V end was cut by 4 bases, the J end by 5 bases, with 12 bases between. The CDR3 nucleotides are TGCGCCAGCAGCAGAGGGTCGGGTGAGACCCAGTACTTC. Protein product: CASSRGSGETQYF.

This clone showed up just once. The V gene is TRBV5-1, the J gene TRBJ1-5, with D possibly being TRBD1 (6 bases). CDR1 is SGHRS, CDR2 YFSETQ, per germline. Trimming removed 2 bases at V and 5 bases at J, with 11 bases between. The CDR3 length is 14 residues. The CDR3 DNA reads TGCGCCAGCAGCTTAGGAGGGGGGGATCAGCCCCAGCATTTT. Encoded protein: CASSLGGGDQPQHF. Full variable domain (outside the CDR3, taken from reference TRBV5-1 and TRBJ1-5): KAGVTQTPRYLIKTRGQQVTLSCSPISGHRSVSWYQQTPGQGLQFLFEYFSETQRNKGNFPGRFSGRQFSNSRSEMNVSTLELGDSALYLCASSLGGGDQPQHFGDGTRLSIL.

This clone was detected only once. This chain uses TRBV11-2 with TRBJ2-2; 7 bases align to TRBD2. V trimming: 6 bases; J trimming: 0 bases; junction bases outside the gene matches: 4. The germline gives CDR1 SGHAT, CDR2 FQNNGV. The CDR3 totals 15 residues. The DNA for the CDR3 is TGTGCCAGCAGAGGGACTAACCCGAACACCGGGGAGCTGTTTTTT. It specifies CASRGTNPNTGELFF.

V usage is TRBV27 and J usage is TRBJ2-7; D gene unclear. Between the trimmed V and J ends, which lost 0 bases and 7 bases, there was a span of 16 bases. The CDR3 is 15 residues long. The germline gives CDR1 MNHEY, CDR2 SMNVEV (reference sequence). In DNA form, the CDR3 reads TGTGCCAGCAGTTTATCGGGTCCTAACCCAGGTGAGCAGTACTTC. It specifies CASSLSGPNPGEQYF.